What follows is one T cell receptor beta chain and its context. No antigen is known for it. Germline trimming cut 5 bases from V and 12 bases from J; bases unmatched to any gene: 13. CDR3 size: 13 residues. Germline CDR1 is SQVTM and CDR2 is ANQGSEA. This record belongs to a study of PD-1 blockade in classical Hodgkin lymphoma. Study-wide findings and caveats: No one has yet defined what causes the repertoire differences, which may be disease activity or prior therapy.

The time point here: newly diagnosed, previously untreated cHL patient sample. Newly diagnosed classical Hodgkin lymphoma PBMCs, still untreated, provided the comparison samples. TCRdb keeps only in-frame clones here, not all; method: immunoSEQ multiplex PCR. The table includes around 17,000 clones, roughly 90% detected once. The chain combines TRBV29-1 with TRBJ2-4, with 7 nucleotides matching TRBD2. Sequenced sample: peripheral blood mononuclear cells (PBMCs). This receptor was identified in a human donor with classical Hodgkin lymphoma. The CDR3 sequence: CSVSESEAGDQYF. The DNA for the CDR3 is TGCAGCGTTTCAGAAAGTGAGGCGGGAGATCAGTACTTC.